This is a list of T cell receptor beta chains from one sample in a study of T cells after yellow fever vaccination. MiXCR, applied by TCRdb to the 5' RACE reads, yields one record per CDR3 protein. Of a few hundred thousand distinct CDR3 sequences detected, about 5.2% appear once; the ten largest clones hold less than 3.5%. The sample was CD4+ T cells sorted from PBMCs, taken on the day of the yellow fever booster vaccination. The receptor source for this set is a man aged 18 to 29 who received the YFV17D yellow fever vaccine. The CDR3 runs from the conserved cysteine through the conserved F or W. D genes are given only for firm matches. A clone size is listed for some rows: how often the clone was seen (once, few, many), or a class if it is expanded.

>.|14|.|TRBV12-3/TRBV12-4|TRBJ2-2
TGTGCCAGCAGGGCAGACTCGAACACCGGGGAGCTGTTTTTT
CASRADSNTGELFF
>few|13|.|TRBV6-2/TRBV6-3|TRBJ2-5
TGTGCCAGCAACCGAGGGGGGGCCGGGACCCAGTACTTC
CASNRGGAGTQYF
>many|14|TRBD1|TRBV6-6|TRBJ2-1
TGTGCCAGCAGCCGGGACAGGGATAACTATGAGCAGTTCTTC
CASSRDRDNYEQFF
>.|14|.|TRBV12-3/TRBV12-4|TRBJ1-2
TGTGCCAGCAGTTCAGGGTCCCCTAACTATGGCTACACCTTC
CASSSGSPNYGYTF
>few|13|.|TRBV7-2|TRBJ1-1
TGTGCCAGCACCTTGTTAGGGGACACTGAAGCTTTCTTT
CASTLLGDTEAFF
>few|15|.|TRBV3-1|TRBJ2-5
TGTGCCAGCAGCCAAGATGGAAACGTTTTGAAGACCCAGTACTTC
CASSQDGNVLKTQYF
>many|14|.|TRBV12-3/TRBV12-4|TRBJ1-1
TGTGCCAGCAGTTTTCTTAAAATGAACACTGAAGCTTTCTTT
CASSFLKMNTEAFF
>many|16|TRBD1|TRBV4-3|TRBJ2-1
TGCGCCAGCAGCCACCCGACAGGGGACTCCTACAATGAGCAGTTCTTC
CASSHPTGDSYNEQFF
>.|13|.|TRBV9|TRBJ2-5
TGTGCCAGCAGCGTAGCGACCTTCGGGGCCCAGTACTTC
CASSVATFGAQYF
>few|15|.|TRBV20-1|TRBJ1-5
TGCAGTGCTAGAGGGGGCGGGTCCGTCCATCAGCCCCAGCATTTT
CSARGGGSVHQPQHF
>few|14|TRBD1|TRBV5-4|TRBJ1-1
TGTGCCAGCAGCGAAAACAGGGGGCAGACTGAAGCTTTCTTT
CASSENRGQTEAFF
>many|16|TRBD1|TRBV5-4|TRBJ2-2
TGTGCCAGCAGCTCCCCCGGGACAGGGACCACCGGGGAGCTGTTTTTT
CASSSPGTGTTGELFF
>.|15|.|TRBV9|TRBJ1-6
TGTGCCAGCAGCGCGGACGGACGGGTCAATTCACCCCTCCACTTT
CASSADGRVNSPLHF
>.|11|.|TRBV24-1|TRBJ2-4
TGTGCCACCAGTGGGTTGGGAATTCAGTACTTC
CATSGLGIQYF
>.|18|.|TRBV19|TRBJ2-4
TGTGCCAGTAGTATAGGGGGACTCCCCCCTCCAACCAAAAACATTCAGTACTTC
CASSIGGLPPPTKNIQYF
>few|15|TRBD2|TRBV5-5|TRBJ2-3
TGTGCCAGCAGCAAAGCGGGGGGGATCCCAGATACGCAGTATTTT
CASSKAGGIPDTQYF
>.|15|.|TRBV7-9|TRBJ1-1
TGTGCCAGCAGCTTAGCTCGGAGGGTGAACACTGAAGCTTTCTTT
CASSLARRVNTEAFF
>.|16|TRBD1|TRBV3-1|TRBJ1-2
TGTGCCAGCAGCCAAGATCTTGCTACAGGGGCCTATGGCTACACCTTC
CASSQDLATGAYGYTF